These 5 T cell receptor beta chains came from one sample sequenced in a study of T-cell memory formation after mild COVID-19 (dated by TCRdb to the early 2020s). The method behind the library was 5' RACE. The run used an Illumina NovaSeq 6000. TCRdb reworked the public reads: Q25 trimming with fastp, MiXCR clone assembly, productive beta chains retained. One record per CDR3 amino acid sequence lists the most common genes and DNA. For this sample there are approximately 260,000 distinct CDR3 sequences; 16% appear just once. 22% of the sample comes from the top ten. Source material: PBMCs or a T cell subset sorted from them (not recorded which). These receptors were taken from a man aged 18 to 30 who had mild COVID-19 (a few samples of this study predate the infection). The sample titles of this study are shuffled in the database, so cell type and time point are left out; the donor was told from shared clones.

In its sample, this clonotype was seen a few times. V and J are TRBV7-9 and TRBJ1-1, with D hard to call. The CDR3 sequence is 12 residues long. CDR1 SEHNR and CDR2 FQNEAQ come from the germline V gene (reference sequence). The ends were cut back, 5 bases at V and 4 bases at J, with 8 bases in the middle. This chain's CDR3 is CASSRASTEAFF. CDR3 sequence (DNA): TGTGCCAGCAGCCGGGCCTCCACTGAAGCTTTCTTT.

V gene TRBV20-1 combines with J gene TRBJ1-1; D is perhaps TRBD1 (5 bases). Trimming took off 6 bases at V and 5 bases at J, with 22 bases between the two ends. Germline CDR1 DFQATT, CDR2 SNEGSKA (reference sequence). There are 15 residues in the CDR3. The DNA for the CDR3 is TGCAGTGCCGCAGTCACGGGGCGAAGAAGAACTGAAGCTTTCTTT. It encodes CSAAVTGRRRTEAFF.

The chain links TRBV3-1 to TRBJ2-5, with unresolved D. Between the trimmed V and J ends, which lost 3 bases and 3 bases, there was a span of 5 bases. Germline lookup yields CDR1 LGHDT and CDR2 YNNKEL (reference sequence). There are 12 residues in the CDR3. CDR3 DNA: TGTGCCAGCAGCCACAGCGAAGAGACCCAGTACTTC. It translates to CASSHSEETQYF.

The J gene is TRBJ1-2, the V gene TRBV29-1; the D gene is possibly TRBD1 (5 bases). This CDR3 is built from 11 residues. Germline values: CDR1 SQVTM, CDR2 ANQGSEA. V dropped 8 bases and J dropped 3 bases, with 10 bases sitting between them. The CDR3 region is CSYRRDYGYTF. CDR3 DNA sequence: TGCAGCTACAGGCGGGACTATGGCTACACCTTC.

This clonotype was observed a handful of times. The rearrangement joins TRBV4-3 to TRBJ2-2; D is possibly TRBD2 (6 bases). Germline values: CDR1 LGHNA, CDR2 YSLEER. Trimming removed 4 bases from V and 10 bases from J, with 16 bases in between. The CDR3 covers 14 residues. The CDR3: CASSRGTLGPELFF. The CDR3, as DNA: TGCGCCAGCAGCCGCGGGACTTTAGGCCCGGAGCTGTTTTTT.